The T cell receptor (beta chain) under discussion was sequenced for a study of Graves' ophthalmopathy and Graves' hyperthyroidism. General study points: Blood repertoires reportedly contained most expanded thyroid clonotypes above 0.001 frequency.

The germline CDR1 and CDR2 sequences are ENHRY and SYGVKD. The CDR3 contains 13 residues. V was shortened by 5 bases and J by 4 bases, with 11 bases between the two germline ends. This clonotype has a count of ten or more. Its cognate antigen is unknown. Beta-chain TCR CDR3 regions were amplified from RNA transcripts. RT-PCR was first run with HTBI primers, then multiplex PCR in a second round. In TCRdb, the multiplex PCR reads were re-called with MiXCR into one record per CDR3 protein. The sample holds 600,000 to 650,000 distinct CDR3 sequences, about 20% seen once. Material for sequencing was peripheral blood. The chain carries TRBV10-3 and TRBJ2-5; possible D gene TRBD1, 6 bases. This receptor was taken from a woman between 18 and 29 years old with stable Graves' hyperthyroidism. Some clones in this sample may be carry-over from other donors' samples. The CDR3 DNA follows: TGTGCCATCAGTCAGGGGTCCGGAGAGACCCAGTACTTC. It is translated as CAISQGSGETQYF.